These 9 T cell receptor beta chains were sequenced from one sample in a study of T cell responses to AZD1222 COVID-19 vaccine. Sequenced by immunoSEQ multiplex PCR; TCRdb stores in-frame clones only, minus some. The profile covers 100,000 to 130,000 clones, with about 86% appearing a single time and approximately 3.3% taken by the ten largest. The sample here was peripheral blood, taken on day 0 of AZD1222 vaccination. The receptors originated from an adult in good health.

J is TRBJ1-1 and V is TRBV19, with D possibly TRBD1 on 6 matching bases. The CDR3 is 16 residues long. Trimming shortened V by 3 bases and J by 8 bases, and 22 bases separated the two germline ends. The V gene's germline CDR1 is LNHDA and CDR2 SQIVND (reference sequence). In DNA, the CDR3 is TGTGCCAGTAGTATGGGAAGTAGGGGGAGTTACCAAGAAGCTTTCTTT. Protein product: CASSMGSRGSYQEAFF. Full variable domain (missing parts from reference TRBV19 and TRBJ1-1): DGGITQSPKYLFRKEGQNVTLSCEQNLNHDAMYWYRQDPGQGLRLIYYSQIVNDFQKGDIAEGYSVSREKKESFPLTVTSAQKNPTAFYLCASSMGSRGSYQEAFFGQGTRLTVV.

The chain links TRBV3-1 (or the pseudogene TRBV3-2) to TRBJ2-3; D tentatively reads TRBD1 or TRBD2 (6 bases each). This CDR3 region has 14 residues. V dropped 0 bases and J dropped 11 bases, with 15 bases sitting between them. Germline V CDR1 and CDR2: LGHDT, YNNKEL (reference sequence). The CDR3 region is CASSQDLGGPRQYF. The CDR3 DNA reads TGTGCCAGCAGCCAAGATCTAGGGGGGCCGAGGCAGTATTTT.

The genes are TRBV6-5 and TRBJ1-3, with D perhaps matching TRBD1 (6 bases). V was shortened by 5 bases and J by 2 bases, with 13 bases between the two germline ends. CDR3 length equals 15 residues. Germline loops: CDR1 MNHEY, CDR2 SVGAGI. Here the CDR3 reads CASSPQGIAGNTIYF. The CDR3 nucleotides read TGTGCCAGCAGTCCTCAGGGGATCGCTGGAAACACCATATATTTT.

This clone has more than one count but fewer than ten. The chain carries TRBV3-1 (or the pseudogene TRBV3-2) and TRBJ1-3; possibly TRBD1 for D (5 bases). Germline V gene data show CDR1 as LGHDT and CDR2 as YNNKEL (reference sequence). The CDR3 length is 15 residues. The germline V and J ends were trimmed by 4 bases and 3 bases, with 13 bases remaining between them. As DNA, the CDR3 is TGTGCCAGCAGCCCGCGGTCCGGGGGTGGAAACACCATATATTTT. Its translation is CASSPRSGGGNTIYF.

The V call is TRBV12-3 or TRBV12-4, the J call TRBJ1-5; D possibly corresponds to TRBD1 (6 bases). Deletions cut 5 bases from V and 3 bases from J, with 8 bases between. This CDR3 contains 13 residues. The CDR3 loop reads CASSGTLNQPQHF. The CDR3 DNA follows: TGTGCCAGCAGTGGGACACTCAATCAGCCCCAGCATTTT.

V is TRBV7-3 and J is TRBJ2-1; unclear D gene. CDR1 is SGHTA, CDR2 FQGTGA, per germline. This CDR3 comprises 13 residues. The ends were cut back, 5 bases at V and 10 bases at J, with 15 bases in the middle. The CDR3 region has the DNA TGTGCCAGCAGCCCCGGGCCCGGACGGGAGCAGTTCTTC. The encoded protein is CASSPGPGREQFF.

This chain connects TRBV7-8 to TRBJ1-2; D gene unclear. Germline lookup yields CDR1 SGHVS and CDR2 FQNEAQ. The CDR3 length is 15 residues. Trimming cost V 5 bases and J 0 bases, with 13 bases left between them. CDR3 nucleotide sequence: TGTGCCAGCAGCCGAGGACTGTCAGCTAACTATGGCTACACCTTC. This gives the protein CASSRGLSANYGYTF. Full variable domain (outside the CDR3, taken from reference TRBV7-8 and TRBJ1-2): GAGVSQSPRYKVAKRGQDVALRCDPISGHVSLFWYQQALGQGPEFLTYFQNEAQLDKSGLPSDRFFAERPEGSVSTLKIQRTQQEDSAVYLCASSRGLSANYGYTFGSGTRLTVV.

The J gene is TRBJ1-6, the V gene TRBV30; TRBD1 aligns across 10 bases. The length of the CDR3 is 13 residues. V lost 4 bases, J lost 10 bases, and 4 bases stayed unmatched. The germline gives CDR1 GTSNPN, CDR2 SVGIG (reference sequence). As DNA, the CDR3 is TGTGCCTGGATGACAGGGGGCGTATCACCCCTCCACTTT. As protein: CAWMTGGVSPLHF.

The chain is built from TRBV7-3 and TRBJ2-3, with D unclear. The CDR3 covers 14 residues. Germline V gene data show CDR1 as SGHTA and CDR2 as FQGTGA. V shed 3 bases and J shed 6 bases, with 13 bases lying between them. CDR3 sequence: CASSFGLPRDTQYF. DNA for the CDR3: TGTGCCAGCAGCTTTGGTCTCCCACGGGATACGCAGTATTTT.